The text below deals with one TCR beta chain. The data stem from a study of blood T cell repertoires in COVID-19. Study-wide background: PBMCs, B-cell-depleted T cells, or T cells were the source of the cDNA or gDNA that made up the material.

Repertoires were generated with immunoSEQ multiplex PCR, while TCRdb's copy carries only in-frame clones and drops some. The data hold 120,000 or so clones, with about 79% observed a single time. Germline V lookup: CDR1 WSHSY, CDR2 SAAADI. The CDR3 extends over 15 amino acids. V shed 6 bases and J shed 7 bases, with 16 bases lying between them. The source material was peripheral blood. The receptor comes from a man between 40 and 49 years old with active or convalescent COVID-19. The V and J genes are TRBV10-2 and TRBJ1-6; perhaps TRBD1 as D (5 bases). The CDR3 reads CASRSRPEGNSPLHF. The CDR3 DNA reads as TGCGCCAGCAGGTCACGGCCGGAGGGGAATTCACCCCTCCACTTT.